This T cell receptor (beta chain) was documented in a study of OX40 agonist ivuxolimab in advanced cancers. Turning to the overall study: Ivuxolimab, which targeted the costimulatory receptor OX40 (CD134), was an agonistic, fully human IgG2 monoclonal antibody. Intravenous ivuxolimab was administered to patients every 2 weeks at six dose levels: 0.01, 0.1, 0.3, 1.5, 3 and 10 mg/kg. Of the roughly 54 patients in dose escalation, around 20 had hepatocellular carcinoma, around 15 had melanoma, 9 had renal cell carcinoma and 9 had head and neck cancer. In the dose-escalation cohort, around four fifths of patients were male, and the mean age was approximately 60 years, with a range of about 23 to 80. Prior anti-PD-1, anti-PD-L1 or anti-CTLA-4 therapy was permitted, and 40% to 50% of dose-escalation patients had received checkpoint inhibitors. Partial responses occurred in three dose-escalation patients, of whom one had hepatocellular carcinoma and two had cutaneous melanoma. Peripheral TCRbeta sequencing was intended to test whether TCR sequence diversity was altered and clonal T-cell expansion was caused by ivuxolimab. The monotherapy dose-escalation portion (N ≈ 55 patients) of the phase I ivuxolimab trial is reported in the paper.

The paper's findings and limits, for the study overall: Which antigens the clonally expanded peripheral T cells were specific for was not determined. After ivuxolimab, more expanded clones were found on average in CD8+ T cells than in CD4+ T cells. At doses of 0.1 to 3.0 mg/kg, clonal expansion of both CD4+ and CD8+ blood T cells was observed from baseline to week 6. In the 0.1-3.0 mg/kg groups, partial responders were among the patients with the lowest normalized peripheral clonal expansion, particularly in CD8+ T cells. Low levels of normalized T-cell clonal expansion were also seen in some patients who did not respond.

Genomic DNA was extracted from sorted cells for sequencing of the TCRbeta CDR3 region. The immunoSEQ Assay was used to sequence the TCRbeta CDR3 regions. Imported from immuneACCESS, the table was reduced by TCRdb to in-frame sequences with V and J called. These copies leave out some clones; in studies compared against another copy, an unresolved V gene accounts for under half, and the cause of the remainder is not known. The sample table lists about 58,000 clones, approximately 78% of them with a count of one. 0.75% of the sample rests with the top ten. Patients with a history of autoimmune disease or receiving systemic immunosuppression were excluded from the trial. Peripheral blood for TCR sequencing was drawn from every dose cohort at baseline, at cycle 4 day 1 and at cycle 7 day 1. The samples were drawn from a first-in-human, open-label, multicenter phase I dose-escalation trial of ivuxolimab. Adults with locally advanced or metastatic melanoma, renal cell carcinoma, hepatocellular carcinoma or head and neck squamous cell carcinoma were enrolled in the trial. CD4+ and CD8+ T cells were sorted separately from peripheral blood before TCR sequencing.

V loses 4 bases at its end and J loses 3 bases; junction bases beyond the gene matches: 6. CDR1 and CDR2, looked up from the germline V gene, are SGHVS and FQNEAQ. From the cysteine up to the phenylalanine, the CDR3 has a length of 15 residues. Just the 45-base CDR3 DNA is kept, in frame starting at base 1. In the case of this clone: The specificity of this receptor is unknown. No base quality values were provided; no much bigger clone lies one nucleotide off.

The material sequenced was CD4+ or CD8+ T cells sorted from blood, taken in a trial of the OX40 agonist ivuxolimab. The origin of this receptor is an adult with an advanced solid tumor such as melanoma, head and neck, liver or kidney cancer. This chain joins TRBV7-8 to TRBJ2-1; 7 nucleotides in the junction match TRBD1. CDR3 region: CASSSRDSLYNEQFF. The sequence in DNA is TGTGCCAGCAGCTCCCGGGACAGCCTCTACAATGAGCAGTTCTTC.